This TCR beta chain was identified in a study of identical twins. V was pared by 7 bases and J by 3 bases, with 10 bases of the junction left unmatched. The V gene's germline CDR1 is KGHDR and CDR2 SFDVKD. The CDR3 consists of 16 residues. Study findings and constraints: In monozygotic twins, models underestimated the sharing of out-of-frame TCR alpha. Insertions ran lower in abundant cord blood beta clonotypes, though not in memory repertoires. Invariant MAIT and iNKT cells could partly confound zero-insertion analyses.

Only a few counts were recorded for this clonotype. The target antigen is unknown. A universal primer site was incorporated via template switching, and the cDNA contained unique molecular identifiers. From the 5' RACE reads, TCRdb called clonotypes with MiXCR, one entry per CDR3 protein. The data hold some 630,000 distinct CDR3 sequences, with around 7.5% observed a single time. This sample also appeared in a second study, on yellow fever vaccine responses in identical twins.

Sequenced input: PBMCs. The sequence came from a young woman in good health. This chain links TRBV24-1 with TRBJ1-1; the match to TRBD1 covers 10 bases. As DNA, the CDR3 is TGTGCCACCAGCCAAACACGGACAGGGGGGTACACTGAAGCTTTCTTT. It codes for CATSQTRTGGYTEAFF.